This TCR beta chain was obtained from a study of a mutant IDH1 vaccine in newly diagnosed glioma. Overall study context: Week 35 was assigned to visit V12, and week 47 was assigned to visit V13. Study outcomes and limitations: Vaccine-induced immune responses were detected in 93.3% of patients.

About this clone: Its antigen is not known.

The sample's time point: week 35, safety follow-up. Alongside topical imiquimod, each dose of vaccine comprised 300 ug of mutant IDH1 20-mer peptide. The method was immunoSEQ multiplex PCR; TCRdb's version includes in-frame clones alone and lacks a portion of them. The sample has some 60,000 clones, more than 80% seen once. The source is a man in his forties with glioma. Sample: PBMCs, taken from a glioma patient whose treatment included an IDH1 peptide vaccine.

This CDR3 is CASTTGGRNTEAFF. The CDR3 coding sequence is TGTGCCAGCACTACAGGGGGCAGGAACACTGAAGCTTTCTTT. The V gene is TRBV28, the J gene TRBJ1-1; 9 bases are a match to TRBD1. The trim removed 7 bases at V and 1 base at J, leaving 4 bases unmatched. CDR1 is MDHEN, CDR2 SYDVKM, per germline. The CDR3 sequence is 14 residues long.